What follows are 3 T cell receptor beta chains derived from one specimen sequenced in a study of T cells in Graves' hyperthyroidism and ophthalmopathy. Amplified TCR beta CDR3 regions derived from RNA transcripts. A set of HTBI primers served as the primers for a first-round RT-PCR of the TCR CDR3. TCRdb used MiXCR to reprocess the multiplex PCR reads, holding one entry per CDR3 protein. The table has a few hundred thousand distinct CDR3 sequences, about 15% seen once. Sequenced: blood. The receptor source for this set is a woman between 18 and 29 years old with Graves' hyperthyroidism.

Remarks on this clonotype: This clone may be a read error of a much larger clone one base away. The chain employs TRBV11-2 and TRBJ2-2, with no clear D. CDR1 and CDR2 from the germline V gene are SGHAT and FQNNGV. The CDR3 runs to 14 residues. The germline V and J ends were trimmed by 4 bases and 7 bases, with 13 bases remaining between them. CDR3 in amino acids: CASSSPNRSGELFF. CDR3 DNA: TGTGCCAGCAGCTCACCGAATCGGAGCGGGGAGCTGTTTTTT.

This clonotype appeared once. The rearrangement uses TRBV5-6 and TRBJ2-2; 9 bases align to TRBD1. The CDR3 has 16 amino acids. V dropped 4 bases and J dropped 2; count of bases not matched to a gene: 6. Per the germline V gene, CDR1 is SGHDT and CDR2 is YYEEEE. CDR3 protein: CASSMRTGENTGELFF. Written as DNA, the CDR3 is TGTGCCAGCAGCATGCGGACAGGGGAAAACACCGGGGAGCTGTTTTTT.

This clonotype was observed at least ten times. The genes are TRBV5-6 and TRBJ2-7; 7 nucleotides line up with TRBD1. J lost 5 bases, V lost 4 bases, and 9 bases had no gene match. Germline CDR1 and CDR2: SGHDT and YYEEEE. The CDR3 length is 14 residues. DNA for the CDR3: TGTGCCAGCAGCCCCGAGACAGGGAAGGACGAGCAGTACTTC. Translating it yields CASSPETGKDEQYF.